The source of this T cell receptor beta chain is a study of blood T cells in healthy people across ages. A second PCR, run for about 6 to 12 cycles, used a sample-barcoded 5' primer plus a J-beta primer mix. TCRdb fed the 5' RACE reads into MiXCR, producing one record per CDR3 protein. This table holds hundreds of thousands of distinct CDR3 sequences, under 30% found once. Concerning this clonotype: Its antigen is still unknown.

Findings of the study overall: CMV infection status of these donors was not known.

CDR1 is MDHEN and CDR2 is SYDVKM in the germline V gene. The CDR3 has 14 residues. The same data also went into a second study, on T cells of mothers and their children. In that study: Samples came from a few healthy Caucasian mothers and their six children.

The sequence came from a boy younger than 18 in good health. J is TRBJ2-5 and V is TRBV28; a possible D gene is TRBD1 (6 bases). With the DNA end fitting TRBJ2-7 better, the J assignment may be wrong. The sequenced sample consisted of blood. In nucleotides, the CDR3 is TGTGCCAGCAGTCCTACAGGGTACAACTACGAGCAGTACTTC. It translates to CASSPTGYNYEQYF.